These 26 T cell receptor beta chains were all obtained from the same sample, sequenced in a study of blood T cell repertoires in COVID-19. Assay: immunoSEQ multiplex PCR; the TCRdb copy retains only in-frame clones and omits some. The data show roughly 430,000 clones, approximately 88% seen once. Sequenced sample: PBMCs or T cells enriched from blood (not recorded which). These TCRs come from a woman between 40 and 50 years old with acute COVID-19.

The chain links TRBV7-8 to TRBJ1-2, with a weak D call TRBD1 (5 bases). There are 14 residues in the CDR3. Germline values: CDR1 SGHVS, CDR2 FQNEAQ. The V and J ends lost 2 bases and 5 bases respectively, with 12 bases between them. The CDR3 loop is CASSLFPGGYGYTF. The CDR3 region has the DNA TGTGCCAGCAGCTTATTTCCGGGGGGTTATGGCTACACCTTC. Looking up the rest from reference TRBV7-8 and TRBJ1-2 gives the full variable domain: GAGVSQSPRYKVAKRGQDVALRCDPISGHVSLFWYQQALGQGPEFLTYFQNEAQLDKSGLPSDRFFAERPEGSVSTLKIQRTQQEDSAVYLCASSLFPGGYGYTFGSGTRLTVV.

The V call is TRBV6-5, the J call TRBJ1-1, with D perhaps matching TRBD1 (6 bases). The CDR3 consists of 14 residues. Trimming cost V 6 bases and J 0 bases, with 11 bases left between them. Per germline, CDR1 MNHEY and CDR2 SVGAGI. The CDR3 reads CASRQGTVNTEAFF. DNA for the CDR3: TGTGCCAGCAGGCAGGGGACGGTGAACACTGAAGCTTTCTTT.

Concerning this clone: One junction end does not reproduce the germline sequence, and a read error may be involved. The chain joins TRBV27 to TRBJ2-2; TRBD1 might be the D (6 bases). Germline values: CDR1 MNHEY, CDR2 SMNVEV (reference sequence). The CDR3 has 15 amino acids. The CDR3 protein is CATSFQGFDTGELFF. The CDR3 nucleotides are TGTGCCACCAGTTTCCAGGGGTTTGACACCGGGGAGCTGTTTTTT.

This clone was observed once. The rearrangement joins TRBV7-9 to TRBJ1-1; 8 bases fit TRBD1. Germline CDR1 reads SEHNR; CDR2 reads FQNEAQ (reference sequence). The ends lost 5 bases at V and 5 bases at J; junction bases unmatched: 7. The CDR3 has 14 amino acids. CDR3 bases: TGTGCCAGCAGCCCCGGACAGGGAGAGACTGAAGCTTTCTTT. It is translated as CASSPGQGETEAFF.

The CDR3 is CASSLFGVSNYGYTF. In DNA form, the CDR3 reads TGCGCCAGCAGCTTGTTCGGGGTTTCTAACTATGGCTACACCTTC. The genes are TRBV5-1 and TRBJ1-2; D gene ambiguous. Germline CDR1 and CDR2: SGHRS and YFSETQ. The CDR3 runs 15 residues. Trimming removed 1 base from V and 0 bases from J, with 10 bases in between.

This clone has a handful of counts. The chain carries TRBV19 and TRBJ1-6, with D perhaps TRBD1 (6 bases). In germline, CDR1 is LNHDA, CDR2 SQIVND (reference sequence). V lost 5 bases and J 0 bases, leaving 17 bases between the germline ends. The CDR3 is made up of 18 amino acids. The CDR3, as DNA: TGTGCCAGTAGTTTGTCGGGGGGCCCGAGCTCCTATAATTCACCCCTCCACTTT. Encoded protein: CASSLSGGPSSYNSPLHF.

V gene TRBV24-1 combines with J gene TRBJ2-4, with a weak D call TRBD2 (7 bases). Trimming removed 5 bases at V and 1 base at J, with 23 bases between. The CDR3 length is 19 residues. The germline CDR1 and CDR2 sequences are KGHDR and SFDVKD. CDR3 amino acids: CATSGSGAREAGAKNIQYF. CDR3 coding DNA: TGTGCCACCAGTGGTTCAGGGGCCCGAGAAGCGGGGGCCAAAAACATTCAGTACTTC.

V gene TRBV10-3 combines with J gene TRBJ1-5; 8 nucleotides match TRBD1. The CDR3 extends over 16 amino acids. V shed 2 bases, J shed 6 bases, and the junction held 9 bases outside the gene matches. Germline loops: CDR1 ENHRY, CDR2 SYGVKD. The CDR3 reads CAISELGQGSGQPQHF. CDR3 bases: TGTGCCATCAGTGAGCTAGGACAGGGCTCTGGTCAGCCCCAGCATTTT.

V gene TRBV7-9 combines with J gene TRBJ2-7; 9 bases map to TRBD2. V shed 6 bases, J shed 2 bases, and the junction held 14 bases outside the gene matches. Germline values: CDR1 SEHNR, CDR2 FQNEAQ (reference sequence). This CDR3 is built from 17 residues. CDR3 DNA: TGTGCCAGCAGTGGGTTTAGCGGGGGTTCATCAACCTACGAGCAGTACTTC. Translated: CASSGFSGGSSTYEQYF. The full variable domain, in which reference TRBV7-9 and TRBJ2-7 provide the parts outside the CDR3, is DTGVSQNPRHKITKRGQNVTFRCDPISEHNRLYWYRQTLGQGPEFLTYFQNEAQLEKSRLLSDRFSAERPKGSFSTLEIQRTEQGDSAMYLCASSGFSGGSSTYEQYFGPGTRLTVT.

CDR3 sequence (DNA): TGTGCCAGCAGCCGAAGCGTCTTTGGCCCTAGCGGGGGGTTCTACGAGCAGTACTTC. Amino acids: CASSRSVFGPSGGFYEQYF. The chain carries TRBV4-2 and TRBJ2-7, with 11 bases matching TRBD2. This CDR3 spans 19 amino acids. V was clipped by 4 bases and J by 3 bases; unmatched bases: 17. Germline assignment: CDR1 LGHNA and CDR2 YNFKEQ.

This rearrangement joins TRBV6-1 to TRBJ1-1, with D perhaps matching TRBD1 (5 bases). Looked up from germline, CDR1 is MNHNS and CDR2 is SASEGT. The CDR3 runs to 14 residues. V was pared by 0 bases and J by 11 bases, with 16 bases between. The CDR3 bases are TGTGCCAGCAGTGAAGCAGAGCGGGGGAGGACGGCTTTCTTT. This translates into CASSEAERGRTAFF.

This clone appeared many times. V is TRBV19 and J is TRBJ2-1; D possibly corresponds to TRBD2 (5 bases). Looked up from germline, CDR1 is LNHDA and CDR2 is SQIVND (reference sequence). The CDR3 has 11 residues. V dropped 8 bases and J dropped 5 bases, with 7 bases sitting between them. The CDR3 DNA follows: TGTGCCAGTCAGCGGAACAATGAGCAGTTCTTC. Protein product: CASQRNNEQFF.

This clone showed up just once. CDR3 in DNA: TGTGCCAGCAGCTTAGGTGCCCCCCAGGGGGACACTGAAGCTTTCTTT. This codes for CASSLGAPQGDTEAFF. This chain connects TRBV7-9 to TRBJ1-1; 7 positions agree with TRBD1. The CDR3 totals 16 residues. The trim removed 1 base at V and 3 bases at J, leaving 8 bases unmatched. The germline CDR1 and CDR2 sequences are SEHNR and FQNEAQ (reference sequence).

This clone was observed once. The J gene is TRBJ1-6, the V gene TRBV27; no clear D gene. The germline gives CDR1 MNHEY, CDR2 SMNVEV (reference sequence). This CDR3 has 13 residues. The germline V and J ends were trimmed by 4 bases and 7 bases, with 8 bases remaining between them. CDR3 sequence: CASSWARNSPLHF. CDR3 DNA sequence: TGTGCCAGCAGTTGGGCCCGCAATTCACCCCTCCACTTT.

This rearrangement joins TRBV21-1 to TRBJ1-6; TRBD1, the D gene given by the table, was not confirmed from the DNA. TRBV21-1 is a known pseudogene. The CDR3 has 18 residues. CDR3 amino acids: CASSKARDRKNYNSPLHF. In nucleotides, the CDR3 is TGTGCCAGCAGCAAAGCTAGGGACAGGAAAAATTATAATTCACCCCTCCACTTT.

V is TRBV9 and J is TRBJ2-2; maybe TRBD1 (5 bases). Trimming took off 6 bases at V and 6 bases at J, with 21 bases between the two ends. Germline lookup yields CDR1 SGDLS and CDR2 YYNGEE. This CDR3 spans 16 amino acids. The CDR3 DNA follows: TGTGCCAGCACCAAGGCCATCGGGCAGGGCGCCGGGGAGCTGTTTTTT. It codes for CASTKAIGQGAGELFF.

The chain links TRBV13 to TRBJ1-2; no clear D. Trimming shortened V by 5 bases and J by 7 bases, and 23 bases separated the two germline ends. This CDR3 is built from 16 residues. Germline V gene sequence: CDR1 PRHDT, CDR2 FYEKMQ (reference sequence). The CDR3 coding sequence is TGTGCCAGCAGCATTCACGCCCGACCCGGGGTAGGTGGCTACACCTTC. Its translation is CASSIHARPGVGGYTF.

This clone was seen only once. The rearrangement links TRBV19 to TRBJ1-5; 10 bases align to TRBD1. The ends lost 3 bases at V and 8 bases at J; junction bases unmatched: 7. There are 15 residues in the CDR3. Germline CDR1 reads LNHDA; CDR2 reads SQIVND (reference sequence). The CDR3 coding sequence is TGTGCCAGTAGTATTGGACAGGGGGTGTTGAAGCCCCAGCATTTT. This sequence encodes CASSIGQGVLKPQHF.

The CDR3 coding sequence is TGTGCCACCAGCAGAGACGGTCGGGACACGAGATTTAGGGGTACTGAAGCTTTCTTT. This encodes CATSRDGRDTRFRGTEAFF. V gene TRBV15 combines with J gene TRBJ1-1; the D gene is possibly TRBD1 (6 bases). Trimming left V 0 bases short and J 5 bases short, with 25 bases between. Germline lookup yields CDR1 LNHNV and CDR2 YYDKDF (reference sequence). The CDR3 is 19 amino acids.

This clone was counted once. The chain has TRBV30 and TRBJ1-1, with unresolved D. This CDR3 comprises 14 residues. Per germline, CDR1 GTSNPN and CDR2 SVGIG (reference sequence). Trimming pared 1 base from V and 4 bases from J, leaving 13 bases between. The CDR3: CAWSGAGEGTEAFF. The CDR3 nucleotides are TGTGCCTGGAGTGGGGCCGGGGAAGGCACTGAAGCTTTCTTT.

This clone was observed a handful of times. CDR3 DNA: TGTGCCAGCTCACGGACAGGGAAGAACACTGAAGCTTTCTTT. Protein: CASSRTGKNTEAFF. The chain has TRBV18 and TRBJ1-1, with 8 bases lining up with TRBD1. This CDR3 is 14 amino acids long. The V gene end was trimmed by 4 bases and the J gene end by 1 base; junction bases not matched to a gene: 2. CDR1 and CDR2 (germline): KGHSH, LQKENI.

This chain joins TRBV1 and TRBJ2-7; the table gives TRBD1 as D, unverified against the DNA. TRBV1 is tagged as a pseudogene. This CDR3 region has 15 residues. The CDR3 DNA reads TGCACCAGCAGCCAAGAGTACGGGACAGCCTACGAGCAGTACTTC. Translating it yields CTSSQEYGTAYEQYF.

V and J are TRBV5-1 and TRBJ2-7, with 8 bases identical to TRBD2. The germline gives CDR1 SGHRS, CDR2 YFSETQ. J lost 5 bases, V lost 3 bases, and 7 bases had no gene match. The CDR3 runs to 14 residues. The CDR3 sequence: CASSYTGGRDEQYF. The CDR3 bases are TGCGCCAGCAGCTATACGGGGGGGCGCGACGAGCAGTACTTC.

V and J are TRBV15 and TRBJ1-5; 7 nucleotides align to TRBD1. V lost 5 bases, J lost 0 bases, and 4 bases stayed unmatched. Per the germline V gene, CDR1 is LNHNV and CDR2 is YYDKDF (reference sequence). The CDR3 runs 15 residues. This chain's CDR3 is CATSGDSHSNQPQHF. The CDR3 DNA reads as TGTGCCACCAGCGGGGACAGTCATAGCAATCAGCCCCAGCATTTT.

CDR3 protein: CASSPRSSTDTQYF. CDR3 bases: TGTGCCAGCAGCCCCCGTTCCAGTACAGATACGCAGTATTTT. This chain connects TRBV11-2 to TRBJ2-3; no clear D gene. Per germline, CDR1 SGHAT and CDR2 FQNNGV. Trimming pared 5 bases from V and 3 bases from J, leaving 12 bases between. CDR3 length: 14 amino acids. Supplemented by reference TRBV11-2 and TRBJ2-3, the full variable domain reads EAGVAQSPRYKIIEKRQSVAFWCNPISGHATLYWYQQILGQGPKLLIQFQNNGVVDDSQLPKDRFSAERLKGVDSTLKIQPAKLEDSAVYLCASSPRSSTDTQYFGPGTRLTVL.

This chain uses TRBV4-1 with TRBJ1-5; D is ambiguous. V dropped 0 bases and J dropped 6 bases, with 12 bases sitting between them. Per the germline V gene, CDR1 is MGHRA and CDR2 is YSYEKL. The CDR3 runs 15 residues. The CDR3 protein is CASSQERLNGQPQHF. The CDR3 nucleotides read TGCGCCAGCAGCCAAGAGAGATTGAATGGTCAGCCCCAGCATTTT.